The next 21 T cell receptor beta chains were all read from a single sample in a study of T cell changes during pregnancy in multiple sclerosis. Libraries were prepared by immunoSEQ multiplex PCR; TCRdb keeps only in-frame clonotypes and omits some of them. The sample lists about 57,000 clones, more than 85% seen once, with about 3.7% in the top ten. Sequences were derived from peripheral blood, sampled after pregnancy. The receptors here all came from a female donor in good health, enrolled as a control in a pregnancy study.

This chain connects TRBV5-4 to TRBJ2-1, with 7 bases that match TRBD1. This CDR3 has 13 amino acids. J lost 7 bases, V lost 5 bases, and 6 bases had no gene match. CDR1 SGHNT and CDR2 YYREEE come from the germline V gene (reference sequence). The chain's CDR3 is CASSATGSNEQFF. DNA of the CDR3: TGTGCCAGCAGTGCGACAGGGTCAAATGAGCAGTTCTTC.

The chain uses TRBV10-3 and TRBJ2-4, with D possibly being TRBD1 (6 bases). The length of the CDR3 is 14 residues. The V gene's germline CDR1 is ENHRY and CDR2 SYGVKD. V was trimmed by 5 bases and J by 8 bases, leaving 16 bases between them. The CDR3 region has the DNA TGTGCCATCAGTCCGACAGGAATAGGGGACATTCAGTACTTC. It is translated as CAISPTGIGDIQYF.

The chain employs TRBV6-1 and TRBJ2-1; the D gene is possibly TRBD2 (6 bases). Germline CDR1 reads MNHNS; CDR2 reads SASEGT. Trimming left V 1 base short and J 3 bases short, with 13 bases between. This CDR3 has 16 residues. The CDR3 region has the DNA TGTGCCAGCAGTGAAGAATTTAGGAGGGTCTACAATGAGCAGTTCTTC. This encodes CASSEEFRRVYNEQFF.

This chain links TRBV27 with TRBJ1-2; maybe TRBD1 (5 bases). Germline V gives CDR1 MNHEY, CDR2 SMNVEV (reference sequence). The length of the CDR3 is 15 residues. V was trimmed by 3 bases and J by 4 bases, leaving 15 bases between them. As DNA, the CDR3 is TGTGCCAGCAGTTTGCGGGGCAGGGCGGCCTATGGCTACACCTTC. Amino acid sequence: CASSLRGRAAYGYTF.

The rearrangement joins TRBV19 to TRBJ1-1; D is perhaps TRBD1 (5 bases). CDR1 is LNHDA, CDR2 SQIVND, per germline (reference sequence). The CDR3 totals 14 residues. V was clipped by 5 bases and J by 4 bases, with 14 bases between them. This CDR3 is CASSPSGGFTEAFF. The DNA of the CDR3 is TGTGCCAGTAGTCCAAGTGGGGGGTTCACTGAAGCTTTCTTT.

The V gene is TRBV7-3, the J gene TRBJ2-1; TRBD2 aligns across 8 bases. Germline lookup yields CDR1 SGHTA and CDR2 FQGTGA. With V trimmed by 0 bases and J by 0 bases, 4 bases remained unmatched. The CDR3 contains 17 residues. In DNA, the CDR3 is TGTGCCAGCAGCTTAACGGAGCGGGGGACCTCCTACAATGAGCAGTTCTTC. Translated, it gives CASSLTERGTSYNEQFF.

V and J are TRBV2 and TRBJ1-2; the match to TRBD1 covers 8 bases. This CDR3 is built from 14 residues. V lost 2 bases, J lost 2 bases, and 1 base stayed unmatched. CDR1 is SNHLY and CDR2 is FYNNEI in the germline V gene. The CDR3 here is CASSERTGNYGYTF. The CDR3, as DNA: TGTGCCAGCAGTGAAAGGACAGGGAACTATGGCTACACCTTC.

V is TRBV4-3 and J is TRBJ2-1; tentative D call: TRBD1 (6 bases). Trimming took off 0 bases at V and 0 bases at J, with 9 bases between the two ends. Looked up from germline, CDR1 is LGHNA and CDR2 is YSLEER. The CDR3 loop spans 16 amino acids. CDR3 sequence (DNA): TGCGCCAGCAGCCAAGACCTCAGGGGCTCCTACAATGAGCAGTTCTTC. This translates into CASSQDLRGSYNEQFF.

CDR3 protein: CAISRGHPNQPQHF. The CDR3, as DNA: TGTGCCATCAGTAGGGGTCACCCCAATCAGCCCCAGCATTTT. The chain has TRBV10-3 and TRBJ1-5; weak D call: TRBD1 (5 bases). The CDR3 has 14 amino acids. Trimming shortened V by 5 bases and J by 3 bases, and 11 bases separated the two germline ends. Germline V gene data show CDR1 as ENHRY and CDR2 as SYGVKD.

V is TRBV2 and J is TRBJ1-2; D possibly corresponds to TRBD1 (6 bases). Germline V gene sequence: CDR1 SNHLY, CDR2 FYNNEI. The CDR3 is 14 residues long. V shed 6 bases and J shed 0 bases, with 11 bases lying between them. CDR3 sequence reads: CASSLQGPNYGYTF. The CDR3 DNA sequence: TGTGCCAGCAGCCTACAGGGCCCTAACTATGGCTACACCTTC.

The chain couples TRBV19 to TRBJ1-6; D might be TRBD1 (6 bases). The CDR3 totals 13 residues. V dropped 7 bases and J dropped 7 bases, with 11 bases sitting between them. Germline values: CDR1 LNHDA, CDR2 SQIVND (reference sequence). The CDR3 nucleotides are TGTGCCAGTACTTGGACAGCAAATTCACCCCTCCACTTT. It specifies CASTWTANSPLHF.

V usage is TRBV19 and J usage is TRBJ1-2, with 8 positions matching TRBD1. CDR1 is LNHDA, CDR2 SQIVND, per germline (reference sequence). J gave up 6 bases and V 3 bases, and 6 bases lay outside the gene matches. The CDR3 runs to 14 residues. CDR3 amino acids: CASSIQQGGHGYTF. CDR3 sequence (DNA): TGTGCCAGTAGTATCCAACAGGGGGGTCATGGCTACACCTTC.

The rearrangement joins TRBV6-1 to TRBJ2-7, with TRBD2 identical over 8 bases. In germline, CDR1 is MNHNS, CDR2 SASEGT. Trimming took 5 bases from V and 0 from J; bases not matched to a gene: 3. There are 14 residues in the CDR3. The CDR3 DNA sequence: TGTGCCAGCAGTTCGGGACTAGTCTCCTACGAGCAGTACTTC. Translating it yields CASSSGLVSYEQYF.

This sequence joins TRBV6-1 and TRBJ2-7; 11 bases map to TRBD1. J was trimmed by 1 base and V by 6 bases; bases with no gene match: 2. The V gene's germline CDR1 is MNHNS and CDR2 SASEGT. The CDR3 is made up of 14 amino acids. The CDR3 nucleotides are TGTGCCAGCAGGGACAGGGGGCTTTCCTACGAGCAGTACTTC. Protein sequence: CASRDRGLSYEQYF.

The rearrangement links TRBV14 to TRBJ2-1; 13 nucleotides align to TRBD2. This CDR3 is built from 16 residues. With V trimmed by 4 bases and J by 3 bases, 3 bases remained unmatched. The V gene's germline CDR1 is SGHDN and CDR2 FVKESK. CDR3 sequence: CASSRGLAGVYNEQFF. The CDR3 DNA reads as TGTGCCAGCAGCCGCGGACTAGCGGGAGTCTACAATGAGCAGTTCTTC.

V is TRBV2 and J is TRBJ2-1; no reliable D call. This CDR3 has 15 residues. Between the trimmed V and J ends, which lost 4 bases and 6 bases, there was a span of 16 bases. Germline CDR1 and CDR2: SNHLY and FYNNEI. The CDR3, as DNA: TGTGCCAGCAGTGCGGAGCTTCCTCAAAGCAATGAGCAGTTCTTC. As protein: CASSAELPQSNEQFF.

The V call is TRBV28, the J call TRBJ2-7; 10 bases are a match to TRBD1. CDR1 and CDR2 (germline): MDHEN, SYDVKM. Trimming at V came to 5 bases and at J to 3 bases, leaving 4 bases not matched to a gene. The length of the CDR3 is 14 residues. The CDR3 sequence: CASSPRTGGYEQYF. The CDR3 DNA sequence: TGTGCCAGCAGTCCCCGGACAGGGGGCTACGAGCAGTACTTC.

The chain has TRBV28 and TRBJ2-7; a weak D match, TRBD2 (6 bases). Between the trimmed V and J ends, which lost 4 bases and 5 bases, there was a span of 15 bases. This CDR3 is 14 amino acids long. CDR1 and CDR2 from the germline V gene are MDHEN and SYDVKM. CDR3 protein: CASSSRAGWDEQYF. As DNA, the CDR3 is TGTGCCAGCAGTTCCAGGGCGGGATGGGACGAGCAGTACTTC.

The CDR3, as DNA: TGCGCCAGCAGCTTGGATACAGGTACCTACGAGCAGTACTTC. Encoded protein: CASSLDTGTYEQYF. The V and J genes are TRBV5-1 and TRBJ2-7; D is perhaps TRBD1 (5 bases). V dropped 0 bases and J dropped 2 bases, with 9 bases sitting between them. From germline, CDR1 is SGHRS and CDR2 YFSETQ. The CDR3 length is 14 residues. The full variable domain, rest sourced from reference TRBV5-1 and TRBJ2-7, is KAGVTQTPRYLIKTRGQQVTLSCSPISGHRSVSWYQQTPGQGLQFLFEYFSETQRNKGNFPGRFSGRQFSNSRSEMNVSTLELGDSALYLCASSLDTGTYEQYFGPGTRLTVT.

This chain uses TRBV19 with TRBJ1-5; the match to TRBD1 covers 7 bases. V was clipped by 6 bases and J by 7 bases; unmatched bases: 6. Germline CDR1 is LNHDA and CDR2 is SQIVND (reference sequence). The CDR3 totals 13 residues. The CDR3 DNA reads TGTGCCAGTAGGAGGGGGCCGGGGCAGCCCCAGCATTTT. It yields the protein CASRRGPGQPQHF.

This clone was observed once. The V call is TRBV6-1, the J call TRBJ2-1; perhaps TRBD1 as D (6 bases). CDR3 length equals 15 residues. From germline, CDR1 is MNHNS and CDR2 SASEGT. V lost 3 bases and J 4 bases, leaving 13 bases between the germline ends. CDR3 in amino acids: CASSDGPGDYNEQFF. In DNA form, the CDR3 reads TGTGCCAGCAGTGATGGGCCAGGGGATTACAATGAGCAGTTCTTC.